The TCR beta chain described here comes from a study of cytomegalovirus exposure and HLA in healthy donors. Notes on the study in general: It was only CMV serostatus that was available as immune exposure information.

CDR3 length: 13 residues. Germline V gene data show CDR1 as SGHTA and CDR2 as FQGTGA. Between the trimmed V and J ends, which lost 3 bases and 0 bases, there was a span of 5 bases. As concerns this clone: What it binds is unknown.

The PCR had 60 Vbeta and 13 Jbeta primers. Libraries were prepared by immunoSEQ multiplex PCR; TCRdb keeps only in-frame clonotypes and omits some of them. The sample has 75,000 to 90,000 clones; about 77% are singletons. The chain uses TRBV7-3 and TRBJ2-5; D unclear. The sample was PBMCs. This clonotype was sampled from a man aged 45-65 years in good health and CMV-seronegative. In DNA form, the CDR3 reads TGTGCCAGCAGCTTCTCCCACCAAGAGACCCAGTACTTC. Translation gives CASSFSHQETQYF.